This T cell receptor beta chain was retrieved from a study of cytomegalovirus exposure and HLA in healthy donors. Overall study: There were 350 to 400 genotyped donors. Of these, roughly 84% fell in the genetic ancestry cluster associated with self-reported Caucasian donors. Study findings and constraints: There were a few CMV-associated chains whose specificity for CMV antigens was confirmed in vitro. Altogether, about 160 TCR beta chains were recorded as cytomegalovirus-associated.

Primers: 60 Vbeta forward and 13 Jbeta reverse. The repertoire was sequenced with immunoSEQ multiplex PCR; TCRdb's copy has only in-frame clones and lacks some. The sample has roughly 170,000 clones, 65% to 90% seen once. Germline V gives CDR1 SGHNT, CDR2 YENEEA. V shed 4 bases, J shed 4 bases, and the junction held 6 bases outside the gene matches. The CDR3 is 15 residues long. Turning to this clone: Its antigen is undetermined.

Material for sequencing was PBMCs. J is TRBJ2-3 and V is TRBV11-3, with 9 bases fitting TRBD1. This clonotype was sampled from a girl aged 2-10 years in good health and CMV-seropositive. The CDR3 loop reads CASSSRDREADTQYF. As DNA, the CDR3 is TGTGCCAGCAGCTCCCGGGACAGGGAGGCAGATACGCAGTATTTT.